This T cell receptor beta chain was documented in a study of a mutant IDH1 vaccine in newly diagnosed glioma. Time point of the sample: week 35, safety follow-up. Vaccination comprised doses that each held 300 ug of mutant IDH1 20-mer peptide, plus topical imiquimod. The CDR3 runs to 14 residues. J lost 4 bases, V lost 4 bases, and 7 bases had no gene match. Germline CDR1 reads SGDLS; CDR2 reads YYNGEE. Note on this clone: Its specificity is not known.

Only in-frame clones appear in the TCRdb table, and some are missing; sequencing was by immunoSEQ multiplex PCR. The data hold 43,000 or so clones, with around 92% observed a single time. Specimen: PBMCs, collected from a glioma patient whose treatment included an IDH1 peptide vaccine. The sequence came from a man aged 50-59 years with glioma. The genes are TRBV9 and TRBJ2-5, with 7 nucleotides matching TRBD1. The CDR3 bases are TGTGCCAGCAGCACCTTACAGGGGAGAGAGACCCAGTACTTC. This sequence encodes CASSTLQGRETQYF.